The T cell receptor (beta chain) described here comes from a study of cytomegalovirus exposure and HLA in healthy donors. Findings and caveats of the study: A later analysis linked a missense variant in DCLRE1C to the trimming of TCR beta V and J genes. A later analysis showed HLA-associated TCR beta chains outstripping equally common others in clonal expansion.

Both 60 Vbeta primers and 13 Jbeta primers went into the PCR. Sequencing used immunoSEQ multiplex PCR; TCRdb keeps in-frame clones, though not all of them. The table includes around 110,000 clones, over 50% detected once. CDR1 is MDHEN and CDR2 is SYDVKM in the germline V gene. Trimming cost V 4 bases and J 11 bases; bases outside gene matches: 7. The CDR3 contains 13 residues. A note on this clone: Its antigen is as yet unknown.

J is TRBJ1-4 and V is TRBV28; 7 bases fit TRBD1. Sequenced sample: PBMCs. This TCR came from a woman in her 40s in good health and CMV-seropositive. As DNA, the CDR3 is TGTGCCAGCAGTTCCGGACAGGTCGATAAACTGTTTTTT. Its protein product is CASSSGQVDKLFF. Complete variable domain (other parts from reference TRBV28 and TRBJ1-4): DVKVTQSSRYLVKRTGEKVFLECVQDMDHENMFWYRQDPGLGLRLIYFSYDVKMKEKGDIPEGYSVSREKKERFSLILESASTNQTSMYLCASSSGQVDKLFFGSGTQLSVL.